The 20 T cell receptor beta chains listed next were all sequenced from one sample in a study of cytomegalovirus exposure and HLA in healthy donors. The study ran its PCR with 60 Vbeta and 13 Jbeta primers. Assay used: immunoSEQ multiplex PCR; TCRdb lists only in-frame clones, some missing. This table has 150,000 to 200,000 clones, more than 70% appearing once. Sequenced sample: PBMCs. The receptors shown here come from a boy between 10 and 17 years old in good health and CMV-seronegative.

The chain is built from TRBV25-1 and TRBJ1-5; unclear D gene. The CDR3 runs to 13 residues. CDR1 is MGHDK and CDR2 is SYGVNS in the germline V gene. Trimming left V 6 bases short and J 7 bases short, with 13 bases between. In DNA form, the CDR3 reads TGTGCCAGCAGCGGAGGATCTCTACAGCCCCAGCATTTT. Encoded protein: CASSGGSLQPQHF.

J is TRBJ1-1 and V is TRBV10-1; possibly TRBD1 for D (6 bases). The CDR3 extends over 13 amino acids. The germline V and J ends were trimmed by 10 bases and 6 bases, with 18 bases remaining between them. Germline V CDR1 and CDR2: WNHNN, SYGVQD (reference sequence). The DNA of the CDR3 is TGCGCCATGGCGGGGGGGCCGGGGGCTGAAGCTTTCTTT. It is translated as CAMAGGPGAEAFF.

The rearrangement joins TRBV28 to TRBJ2-4; the D gene is possibly TRBD1 (6 bases). The CDR3 is 16 amino acids. Trimming cost V 1 base and J 3 bases, with 13 bases left between them. Germline CDR1 reads MDHEN; CDR2 reads SYDVKM. DNA for the CDR3: TGTGCCAGCAGTTTATTGGAATGGACAGACAAAAACATTCAGTACTTC. It is translated as CASSLLEWTDKNIQYF. Full variable domain (remainder filled in from reference TRBV28 and TRBJ2-4): DVKVTQSSRYLVKRTGEKVFLECVQDMDHENMFWYRQDPGLGLRLIYFSYDVKMKEKGDIPEGYSVSREKKERFSLILESASTNQTSMYLCASSLLEWTDKNIQYFGAGTRLSVL.

The chain has TRBV19 and TRBJ1-1, with D perhaps TRBD1 (5 bases). Germline-derived CDR1 and CDR2 are LNHDA and SQIVND (reference sequence). CDR3 length: 18 amino acids. V lost 7 bases and J lost 2, with 26 bases in between. CDR3 protein: CASTLNPGWGRTNTEAFF. CDR3 bases: TGTGCCAGTACCCTCAACCCAGGTTGGGGCAGAACCAACACTGAAGCTTTCTTT. Using reference TRBV19 and TRBJ1-1 for the parts outside the CDR3, the full variable domain is DGGITQSPKYLFRKEGQNVTLSCEQNLNHDAMYWYRQDPGQGLRLIYYSQIVNDFQKGDIAEGYSVSREKKESFPLTVTSAQKNPTAFYLCASTLNPGWGRTNTEAFFGQGTRLTVV.

The V gene is TRBV5-1, the J gene TRBJ1-2; a weak D match, TRBD1 (6 bases). In germline, CDR1 is SGHRS, CDR2 YFSETQ. Trimming took off 0 bases at V and 1 base at J, with 10 bases between the two ends. The CDR3 consists of 15 residues. The chain's CDR3 is CASSLAGQNNYGYTF. The CDR3, as DNA: TGCGCCAGCAGCTTGGCGGGACAAAATAACTATGGCTACACCTTC. Together with reference TRBV5-1 and TRBJ1-2, the CDR3 gives the full variable domain: KAGVTQTPRYLIKTRGQQVTLSCSPISGHRSVSWYQQTPGQGLQFLFEYFSETQRNKGNFPGRFSGRQFSNSRSEMNVSTLELGDSALYLCASSLAGQNNYGYTFGSGTRLTVV.

The chain is built from TRBV7-9 and TRBJ1-5; a weak D match, TRBD1 (6 bases). Per the germline V gene, CDR1 is SEHNR and CDR2 is FQNEAQ (reference sequence). This CDR3 has 14 amino acids. Deletions cut 3 bases from V and 3 bases from J, with 9 bases between. CDR3 in DNA: TGTGCCAGCAGCTTCAGGGGTCCCAATCAGCCCCAGCATTTT. Its protein product is CASSFRGPNQPQHF. The full variable domain, its missing parts supplied by reference TRBV7-9 and TRBJ1-5, is DTGVSQNPRHKITKRGQNVTFRCDPISEHNRLYWYRQTLGQGPEFLTYFQNEAQLEKSRLLSDRFSAERPKGSFSTLEIQRTEQGDSAMYLCASSFRGPNQPQHFGDGTRLSIL.

This rearrangement joins TRBV30 to TRBJ1-5; perhaps TRBD1 as D (5 bases). V shed 4 bases and J shed 4 bases, with 14 bases lying between them. Germline lookup yields CDR1 GTSNPN and CDR2 SVGIG (reference sequence). The CDR3 is 14 amino acids. The CDR3 nucleotides read TGTGCCTGGACTTACGGGGGGATTAATCAGCCCCAGCATTTT. Its protein product is CAWTYGGINQPQHF.

This rearrangement joins TRBV19 to TRBJ1-5; possible D gene TRBD1, 6 bases. The CDR3 has 17 residues. Germline loops: CDR1 LNHDA, CDR2 SQIVND (reference sequence). V gave up 4 bases and J gave up 0 bases, with 16 bases separating them. The CDR3 is CASSRQEHFYSNQPQHF. CDR3 in DNA: TGTGCCAGTAGTAGACAGGAGCACTTTTATAGCAATCAGCCCCAGCATTTT.

This chain links TRBV6-1 with TRBJ1-3, with a weak D call TRBD1 (5 bases). The CDR3 is made up of 14 amino acids. Trimming pared 2 bases from V and 0 bases from J, leaving 5 bases between. Germline V CDR1 and CDR2: MNHNS, SASEGT. CDR3: CASSEQGSGNTIYF. CDR3 sequence (DNA): TGTGCCAGCAGTGAACAGGGCTCTGGAAACACCATATATTTT.

This chain links TRBV7-6 with TRBJ2-3; 9 nucleotides line up with TRBD1. After removal of 5 bases from V and 5 bases from J, the junction contained 11 bases not matched to a gene. Germline V gene lookup returns CDR1 SGHVS and CDR2 FNYEAQ. The CDR3 is 16 residues long. The CDR3 sequence: CASSVPSGQGRDTQYF. CDR3 bases: TGTGCCAGCAGCGTCCCATCGGGACAGGGTAGAGATACGCAGTATTTT.

This chain links TRBV4-3 with TRBJ2-5; D unclear. Per the germline V gene, CDR1 is LGHNA and CDR2 is YSLEER. Trimming removed 0 bases from V and 1 base from J, with 9 bases in between. The CDR3 contains 15 residues. CDR3 loop: CASSQDRGFQETQYF. The CDR3 bases are TGCGCCAGCAGCCAAGATCGCGGCTTCCAAGAGACCCAGTACTTC.

This clone was recorded once. The chain employs TRBV30 and TRBJ2-5; TRBD1 matches 7 bases. The CDR3 has 16 residues. CDR1 is GTSNPN and CDR2 is SVGIG in the germline V gene (reference sequence). Trimming cost V 2 bases and J 4 bases; bases outside gene matches: 13. In DNA, the CDR3 is TGTGCCTGGAGTTTCTCAGGCAGGGGGTTTGGAGAGACCCAGTACTTC. Encoded protein: CAWSFSGRGFGETQYF.

In this sample, this clone turned up a few times. This chain joins TRBV28 and TRBJ1-4; D ambiguous. CDR1 and CDR2 (germline): MDHEN, SYDVKM. CDR3 length: 11 amino acids. Trimming pared 8 bases from V and 7 bases from J, leaving 8 bases between. The CDR3 loop is CASGGSEKLFF. CDR3 nucleotide sequence: TGTGCCAGCGGAGGGAGTGAAAAACTGTTTTTT.

The chain is built from TRBV6-1 and TRBJ1-6, with TRBD1 identical over 10 bases. The CDR3 extends over 13 amino acids. Germline loops: CDR1 MNHNS, CDR2 SASEGT. V lost 6 bases, J lost 10 bases, and 3 bases stayed unmatched. The CDR3 loop is CASRGTGASPLHF. CDR3 DNA sequence: TGTGCCAGCAGAGGGACAGGGGCATCACCCCTCCACTTT.

The chain is built from TRBV9 and TRBJ1-2; maybe TRBD1 (6 bases). Trimming left V 3 bases short and J 5 bases short, with 17 bases between. The length of the CDR3 is 15 residues. The germline V gene has CDR1 SGDLS and CDR2 YYNGEE. CDR3 in amino acids: CASSGTETGGYGYTF. CDR3 coding DNA: TGTGCCAGCAGCGGAACAGAGACAGGAGGTTATGGCTACACCTTC. Full variable domain (missing parts from reference TRBV9 and TRBJ1-2): DSGVTQTPKHLITATGQRVTLRCSPRSGDLSVYWYQQSLDQGLQFLIQYYNGEERAKGNILERFSAQQFPDLHSELNLSSLELGDSALYFCASSGTETGGYGYTFGSGTRLTVV.

The chain is built from TRBV27 and TRBJ2-3; TRBD2 matches at 12 bases. J was trimmed by 3 bases and V by 3 bases; bases with no gene match: 4. The CDR3 runs to 16 residues. Germline V gene sequence: CDR1 MNHEY, CDR2 SMNVEV (reference sequence). The CDR3 is CASSFRTSGGTDTQYF. The CDR3 coding sequence is TGTGCCAGCAGTTTTCGAACTAGCGGGGGGACAGATACGCAGTATTTT.

This chain uses TRBV2 with TRBJ1-2; TRBD1 agrees at 8 bases. Germline CDR1 is SNHLY and CDR2 is FYNNEI. CDR3 length: 14 residues. J gave up 6 bases and V 1 base, and 4 bases lay outside the gene matches. CDR3 sequence reads: CASSEGTGPHGYTF. CDR3 sequence (DNA): TGTGCCAGCAGTGAAGGGACAGGGCCCCATGGCTACACCTTC.

The chain recombines TRBV7-9 with TRBJ1-1; D unclear. Germline V gene data show CDR1 as SEHNR and CDR2 as FQNEAQ (reference sequence). V was cut by 2 bases and J by 0 bases, with 19 bases left in between. The CDR3 is 18 residues long. As DNA, the CDR3 is TGTGCCAGCAGCTTACTAAGCAGGTCTCGAGCCATGAACACTGAAGCTTTCTTT. The encoded protein is CASSLLSRSRAMNTEAFF.

The chain is built from TRBV25-1 and TRBJ1-1; TRBD1 is a possible D gene (6 bases). This CDR3 is 16 amino acids long. Trimming shortened V by 2 bases and J by 4 bases, and 17 bases separated the two germline ends. Germline CDR1 is MGHDK and CDR2 is SYGVNS. CDR3 protein: CASSEGGTASLTEAFF. The CDR3 coding sequence is TGTGCCAGCAGTGAAGGGGGCACAGCTTCCCTCACTGAAGCTTTCTTT. The whole variable domain, remainder taken from reference TRBV25-1 and TRBJ1-1, is EADIYQTPRYLVIGTGKKITLECSQTMGHDKMYWYQQDPGMELHLIHYSYGVNSTEKGDLSSESTVSRIRTEHFPLTLESARPSHTSQYLCASSEGGTASLTEAFFGQGTRLTVV.

This chain uses TRBV28 with TRBJ2-7, with D possibly being TRBD2 (7 bases). Per the germline V gene, CDR1 is MDHEN and CDR2 is SYDVKM. The ends were cut back, 3 bases at V and 4 bases at J, with 13 bases in the middle. The CDR3 is made up of 14 amino acids. The CDR3 DNA sequence: TGTGCCAGCAGTTTCTGGGGGGGCCCGTACGAGCAGTACTTC. Its protein is CASSFWGGPYEQYF.